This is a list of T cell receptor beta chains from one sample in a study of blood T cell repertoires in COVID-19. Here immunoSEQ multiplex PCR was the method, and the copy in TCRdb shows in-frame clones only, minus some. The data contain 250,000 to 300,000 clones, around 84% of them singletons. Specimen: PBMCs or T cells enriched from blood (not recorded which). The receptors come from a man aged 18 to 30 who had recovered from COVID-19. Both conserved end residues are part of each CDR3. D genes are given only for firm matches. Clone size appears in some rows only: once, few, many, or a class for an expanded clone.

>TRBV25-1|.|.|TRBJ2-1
TGTGCCAGCAGTGAATTGGCTAGTGTCAATGAGCAGTTCTTC
CASSELASVNEQFF
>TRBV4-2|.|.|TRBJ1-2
TGTGCCAGCAGCCAAGATTTTCAGGTCTCTGGCTACACCTTC
CASSQDFQVSGYTF
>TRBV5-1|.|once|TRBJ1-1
TGCGCCAGCAGCGTAACAGAGTTGAACACTGAAGCTTTCTTT
CASSVTELNTEAFF
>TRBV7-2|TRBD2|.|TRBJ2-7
TGTGCCAGCAGCCCTCAGCGGGGGCTCTCCTACGAGCAGTACTTC
CASSPQRGLSYEQYF
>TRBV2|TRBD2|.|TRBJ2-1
TGTGCCAGCAGTGAAGTCGGTACTAGCGGGAGAGGTAATGAGCAGTTCTTC
CASSEVGTSGRGNEQFF
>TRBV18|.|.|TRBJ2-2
TGTGCCAGCTCACCGATCATAAGCGGCAACACCGGGGAGCTGTTTTTT
CASSPIISGNTGELFF
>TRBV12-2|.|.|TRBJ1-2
TGTGCAAGTCGCTTAGCGATAGGAAGGGACTATTCCATCTATGGCTACACCTTC
CASRLAIGRDYSIYGYTF
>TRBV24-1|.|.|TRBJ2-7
TGTGCCACCAGTGATCCAGCTAGTGACGAGCAGTACTTC
CATSDPASDEQYF
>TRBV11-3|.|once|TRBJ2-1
TGTGCCAGCAGCTTAGATCAGTTCCTTTCCTACAATGAGCAGTTCTTC
CASSLDQFLSYNEQFF
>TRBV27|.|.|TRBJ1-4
TGTGCCAGCAGCCAGGGTAGGGGTGAAAAACTGTTTTTT
CASSQGRGEKLFF
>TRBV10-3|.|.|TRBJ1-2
TGTGCCCACAACCGGGACAAAGTAAACTATGGCTACACCTTC
CAHNRDKVNYGYTF
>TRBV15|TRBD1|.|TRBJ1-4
TGTGCCACCAGCAGAGGTTCACGACAGGGATGGACTAATGAAAAACTGTTTTTT
CATSRGSRQGWTNEKLFF
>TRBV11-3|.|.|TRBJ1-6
TGTGCCAGCTGCGACCCGGGACAAAGCTGCTCCTTGGGTGGTTCACCCCTCCACTTT
CASCDPGQSCSLGGSPLHF
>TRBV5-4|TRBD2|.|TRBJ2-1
TGTGCCAGCAGCCGTAGCGGGAGTGGTTCCTACAATGAGCAGTTCTTC
CASSRSGSGSYNEQFF
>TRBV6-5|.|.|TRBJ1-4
TGTGCCAGCAGTTATGGTCAGGGTTATGAAAAACTGTTTTTT
CASSYGQGYEKLFF
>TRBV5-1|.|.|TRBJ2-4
TGCGCCAGCAGCTTGGGGGCTGGGCCCAAAAACATTCAGTACTTC
CASSLGAGPKNIQYF
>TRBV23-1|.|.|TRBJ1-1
TGCGCCAGCAGTCCCCTTGGGGGGGAGTTTTTTGACACTGAAGCTTTCTTT
CASSPLGGEFFDTEAFF
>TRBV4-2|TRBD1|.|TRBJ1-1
TGTGCCAGCAGCCCTGGGACAGGAGAGAACACTGAAGCTTTCTTT
CASSPGTGENTEAFF
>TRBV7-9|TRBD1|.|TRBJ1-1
TGTGCCAGCAGCCAAGACAGGGGTTGGAGGGCGGGTGAAGCTTTCTTT
CASSQDRGWRAGEAFF
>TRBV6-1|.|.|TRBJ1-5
TGTGCCAGCAGTGAGCAGGGCAATCAGCCCCAGCATTTT
CASSEQGNQPQHF
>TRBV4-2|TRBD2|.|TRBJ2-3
TGTGCCAGCAGCCAAGCTGCGGCGCGAGCGGGAGTCGTGGATACGCAGTATTTT
CASSQAAARAGVVDTQYF
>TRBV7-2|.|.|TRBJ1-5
TGTGCCAGCAGCTCTGAGTATAGCAATCAGCCCCAGCATTTT
CASSSEYSNQPQHF
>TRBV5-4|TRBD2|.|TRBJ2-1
TGTGCCAGCAGGGGGACTAGGGGGAATGAGCAGTTCTTC
CASRGTRGNEQFF
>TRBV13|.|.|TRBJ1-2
TGTGCCAGCAGCCCAGGTCTGAGCTATGGCTACACCTTC
CASSPGLSYGYTF
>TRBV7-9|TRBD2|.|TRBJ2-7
TGTGCCAGCAGCCCCGACAGCGGGGGGTACGAGCAGTACTTC
CASSPDSGGYEQYF
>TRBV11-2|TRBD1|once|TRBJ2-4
TGTGCCAGCAGTCCCGGGACAGGGAACAAAAACATTCAGTACTTC
CASSPGTGNKNIQYF
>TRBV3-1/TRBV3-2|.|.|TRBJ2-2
TGTGCCAGCAGCCCCCTCCTTGGGGAGCTGTTTTTT
CASSPLLGELFF
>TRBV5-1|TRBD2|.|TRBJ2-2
TGCGCCAGCAGCTTGGCCCTAGCGGGAGGCCGGGAGCTGTTTTTT
CASSLALAGGRELFF
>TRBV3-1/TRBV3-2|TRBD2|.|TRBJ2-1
TGTGCCAGCAGCGGGAGTCGGACTAGCTTCTACAATGAGCAGTTCTTC
CASSGSRTSFYNEQFF
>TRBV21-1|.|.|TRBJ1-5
TGTGCCAGCAGCATCCCCGGGACAGGGGTGGCACATCAGCCCCAGCATTTT
CASSIPGTGVAHQPQHF
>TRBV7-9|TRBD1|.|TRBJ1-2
TGTGCCAGCAGCTTAGGTTCCGGGACAGGGGATGGCTACACCTTC
CASSLGSGTGDGYTF
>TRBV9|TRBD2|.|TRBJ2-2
TGTGCCAGCAAGGCTAGCGGGAGTCCGGAGCTGTTTTTT
CASKASGSPELFF
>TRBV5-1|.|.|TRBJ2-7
TGCGCCAGCAGCTTCGAGGGTAGTACCCACGAGCAGTACTTC
CASSFEGSTHEQYF
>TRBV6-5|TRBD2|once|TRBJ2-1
TGTGCCAGCCTATTGGCGGGAGTATTCAATGAGCAGTTCTTC
CASLLAGVFNEQFF
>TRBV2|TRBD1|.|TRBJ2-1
TGTGCCAGCAGGGAAACCGGGACAGGGGTATACAATGAGCAGTTCTTC
CASRETGTGVYNEQFF
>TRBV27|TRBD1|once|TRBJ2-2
TGTGCCAGCAGTCAGGGACAGGGGGCTGGCGGGGAGCTGTTTTTT
CASSQGQGAGGELFF
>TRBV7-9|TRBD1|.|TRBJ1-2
TGTGCCAGCAGCCGGGACAGGGGACAAGCTAACTATGGCTACACCTTC
CASSRDRGQANYGYTF
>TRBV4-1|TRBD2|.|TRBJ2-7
TGCGCCAGCAGCCTCCGGACTAGCGGGTTTTCAGAGCAGTACTTC
CASSLRTSGFSEQYF
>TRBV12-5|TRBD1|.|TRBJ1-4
TGTGCTAGTGGTTTGAACCGGGACAGAAAGTTAACTAATGAAAAACTGTTTTTT
CASGLNRDRKLTNEKLFF
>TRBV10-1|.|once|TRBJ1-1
TGCGCCAGCAGTGAGTCGGGCCTTAAAGCTTTCTTT
CASSESGLKAFF
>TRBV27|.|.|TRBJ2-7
TGTGCCAGCAGTTCCCGGACATCGAACCTCTACGAGCAGTACTTC
CASSSRTSNLYEQYF
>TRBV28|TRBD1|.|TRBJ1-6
TGTGCCAGCACCGACCCGACAGGGGGCTCCTATAATTCACCCCTCCACTTT
CASTDPTGGSYNSPLHF
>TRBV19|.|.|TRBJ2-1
TGTGCCAGTAGTATACGGGGGGCTGGACTCAATGAGCAGTTCTTC
CASSIRGAGLNEQFF
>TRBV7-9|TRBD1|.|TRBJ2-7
TGTGCCAGCAGCTTAGCACAGGGGGGCGAGCAGTACTTC
CASSLAQGGEQYF
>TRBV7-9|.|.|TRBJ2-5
TGTGCCAGCAGCTTACAGACAGTTCAAGAGACCCAGTACTTC
CASSLQTVQETQYF
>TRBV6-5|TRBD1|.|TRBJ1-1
TGTGCCAGCACTTCTTTCGGGACAGGGCCTGAAGCTTTCTTT
CASTSFGTGPEAFF
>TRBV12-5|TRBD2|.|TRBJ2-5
TGTGCTAGTGGTTGGAAGACTAGCGGGCAACAAGAGACCCAGTACTTC
CASGWKTSGQQETQYF
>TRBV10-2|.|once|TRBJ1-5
TGCGCCAGCAGTATGGTTGGTGCCTCTAGTCAGCCCCAGCATTTT
CASSMVGASSQPQHF
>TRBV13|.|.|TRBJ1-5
TGTGCCAGCAGCTCGGGACTTCGAGGCCAGCCCCAGCATTTT
CASSSGLRGQPQHF
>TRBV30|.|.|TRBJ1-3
TGTGCCTGGAGTGGGGACATCTCTGGAAACACCATATATTTT
CAWSGDISGNTIYF
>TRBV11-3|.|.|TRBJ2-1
TGTGCCAGCATCGGAGGAGGCGGAAAATACAATGAGCAGTTCTTC
CASIGGGGKYNEQFF
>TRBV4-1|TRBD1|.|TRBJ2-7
TGCGCCAGCAGCGGCCGGGAAAGACAGGGAACCTACGAGCAGTACTTC
CASSGRERQGTYEQYF
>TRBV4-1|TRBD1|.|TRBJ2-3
TGCGCCAGCAGCCAGGGGGACAGGGCTGGAGATACGCAGTATTTT
CASSQGDRAGDTQYF
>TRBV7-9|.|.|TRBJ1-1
TGTGCCAGCACCAACTCCCGGGACACTGAAGCTTTCTTT
CASTNSRDTEAFF
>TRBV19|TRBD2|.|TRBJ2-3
TGTGCCAGTAGTATCTTGCTAGCGGGGGCTAGCACAGATACGCAGTATTTT
CASSILLAGASTDTQYF
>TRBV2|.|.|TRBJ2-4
TGTGCCAGCAGTGAAGCGCACAGGGTAGGAAACATTCAGTACTTC
CASSEAHRVGNIQYF
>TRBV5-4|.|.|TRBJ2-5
TGTGCCAGCAGCCTCGACGTGGGGGGACAAGAGACCCAGTACTTC
CASSLDVGGQETQYF
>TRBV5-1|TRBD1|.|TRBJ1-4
TGCGCCAGCAGCTTGGAGGGACAGATCCCCGCTGAAAAACTGTTTTTT
CASSLEGQIPAEKLFF